The sequence of this T cell receptor (beta chain) was determined in a study of cytomegalovirus exposure and HLA in healthy donors. This PCR relied on a set of 60 Vbeta primers and 13 Jbeta primers. TCRdb keeps only in-frame clones here, not all; method: immunoSEQ multiplex PCR. In the table there are roughly 280,000 clones, around 66% of which are singletons. Germline lookup yields CDR1 MNHNS and CDR2 SASEGT. This CDR3 is 14 amino acids long. General study findings and limits: The authors considered a cluster of highly shared sequence variants likely to be a sequencing artifact. It was 164 TCR beta chains that were listed as cytomegalovirus-associated.

Notes on this clone: Its antigen is unidentified.

Healthy people donating bone marrow made up the donors. The genes are TRBV6-1 and TRBJ2-2; D perhaps matches TRBD2 (6 bases). The source is a female donor in good health and CMV-seronegative. The source material was PBMCs. The CDR3 region has the DNA TGTGCAGTGAGGAGGGGCCTGAACACCGGGGAGCTGTTTTTT. Amino acids: CAVRRGLNTGELFF.